The subject of this entry is one T cell receptor beta chain. This clonotype was seen many times. Which antigen it targets is not known. Per-nucleotide qualities are absent, and no much larger clonotype sits a single base away. Interpreted using the paper, the treatment or condition label stands for: allogeneic hematopoietic cell transplantation with graft depleted of TCRalphabeta T cells and CD19 B cells. Transplant recipients were children who received TCRalphabeta/CD19-depleted allogeneic hematopoietic cell grafts. The CDR3 holds 17 amino acids from the cysteine to the phenylalanine. This entry keeps only the CDR3 DNA: 51 bases, framed from base 1. Germline trimming amounts to 1 base on V and 2 bases on J, with 7 as the count of junction bases outside the gene matches. The library was obtained by PCR. Instrument on record: Illumina HiSeq 2500. TCR libraries were prepared with molecular barcoding, using unique molecular identifiers to normalize TCRbeta repertoire quantification. Through fastp at Q25 and MiXCR, TCRdb rebuilt clones from the public reads, retaining in-frame beta chains. Each entry is one CDR3 protein sequence, shown with its most common DNA and genes. The sample table shows some 260,000 distinct CDR3 sequences, and more than 20% are seen once. The leading ten clones occupy about 5% of the sample.

This sample is drawn from a study of T-cell reconstitution after alpha-beta-depleted transplantation in children listed by TCRdb under 2016. The study in broad terms: Using TCR repertoire profiling, the study followed T-cell immune reconstitution in a quantitative way in children after TCRalphabeta/CD19-depleted allogeneic hematopoietic cell transplantation. What the research found in general, with its limitations: About two months after transplant, the apparently early recovery of alphabetaT-cell counts reportedly depended on just several hundred clones that had expanded rapidly and came from non-depleted graft cells. Over the following months the frequencies of hyperexpanded clones went down, and after one year T-cell counts and TCRbeta diversity were mostly credited to newly produced T cells. In some patients, high TCRbeta diversity at day 60 was attributed to recipient T cells and intrathymic progenitors that had survived conditioning.

The V and J genes are TRBV12-3 or TRBV12-4 and TRBJ2-3; TRBD2 agrees with 9 junctional bases. This clonotype originated in a female patient aged 2-10 years who had a stem cell transplant for congenital amegakaryocytic thrombocytopenia, so the T cells may come from the graft donor. The material sequenced was PBMCs, mostly from graft donor cells, taken 360 days after TCRalphabeta/CD19-depleted stem cell transplant. CDR3 protein: CASSLDGGGANTDTQYF. The nucleotides read TGTGCCAGCAGTTTAGATGGCGGGGGGGCGAACACAGATACGCAGTATTTT.